A selection of T cell receptor beta chains follows, all from one sample in a study of preoperative IRX-2 immunotherapy in early breast cancer. Produced via immunoSEQ multiplex PCR; TCRdb's table is partial and in-frame only. In the table there are under 45,000 clones, approximately 94% of which are singletons. The sample was tumor tissue, taken after IRX-2 immunotherapy. These receptors originate from a human donor with breast cancer. CDR3s include the opening cysteine and the closing phenylalanine or tryptophan. The D gene is left open where the match is weak. Clone sizes are given selectively: once, few, many, or a class where the clone is expanded.

abundance: NA
d_gene: TRBD1
v_gene: TRBV7-2
j_gene: TRBJ2-3
CDR3aa: CASSPRQGSDTQYF
CDR3nt: TGTGCCAGCAGCCCAAGACAGGGCTCAGATACGCAGTATTTT

abundance: NA
d_gene: TRBD1
v_gene: TRBV7-2
j_gene: TRBJ2-3
CDR3aa: CASSLGDREADTQYF
CDR3nt: TGTGCCAGCAGCTTAGGGGACAGGGAGGCAGATACGCAGTATTTT

abundance: NA
d_gene: NA
v_gene: TRBV5-1
j_gene: TRBJ2-1
CDR3aa: CASSFGSYNEQFF
CDR3nt: TGCGCCAGCAGCTTCGGCTCCTACAATGAGCAGTTCTTC

abundance: NA
d_gene: TRBD1
v_gene: TRBV28
j_gene: TRBJ2-7
CDR3aa: CASSLWGGTGGYEQYF
CDR3nt: TGTGCCAGCAGTTTATGGGGAGGGACAGGGGGGTACGAGCAGTACTTC

abundance: NA
d_gene: TRBD1
v_gene: TRBV5-1
j_gene: TRBJ2-6
CDR3aa: CASSSTGTGEWGGANVLTF
CDR3nt: TGCGCCAGCAGCTCTACCGGGACAGGGGAGTGGGGCGGGGCCAACGTCCTGACTTTC

abundance: NA
d_gene: NA
v_gene: TRBV6-6
j_gene: TRBJ1-6
CDR3aa: CATSEQLISPLHF
CDR3nt: TGTGCCACCTCGGAACAGTTGATTTCACCCCTCCACTTT

abundance: NA
d_gene: TRBD1
v_gene: TRBV5-4
j_gene: TRBJ2-3
CDR3aa: CASRPDRGTDTQYF
CDR3nt: TGTGCCAGCAGACCCGACAGGGGCACAGATACGCAGTATTTT

abundance: NA
d_gene: NA
v_gene: TRBV28
j_gene: TRBJ2-5
CDR3aa: CASSTGARETQYF
CDR3nt: TGTGCCAGCAGCACGGGGGCTCGGGAGACCCAGTACTTC

abundance: NA
d_gene: NA
v_gene: TRBV1
j_gene: TRBJ1-1
CDR3aa: CTSIRRGLSTEAFF
CDR3nt: TGCACCAGCATCCGCCGGGGTCTGAGCACTGAAGCTTTCTTT

abundance: NA
d_gene: NA
v_gene: TRBV28
j_gene: TRBJ1-1
CDR3aa: CASSQVLSVAEAFF
CDR3nt: TGTGCCAGCAGTCAGGTGCTTTCCGTGGCTGAAGCTTTCTTT

abundance: NA
d_gene: NA
v_gene: TRBV28
j_gene: TRBJ1-2
CDR3aa: CASSLLAGIDGYTF
CDR3nt: TGTGCCAGCAGTTTATTGGCAGGGATAGATGGCTACACCTTC

abundance: NA
d_gene: NA
v_gene: TRBV5-1
j_gene: TRBJ2-1
CDR3aa: CASRRAQYNEQFF
CDR3nt: TGCGCCAGCCGTAGGGCACAGTACAATGAGCAGTTCTTC

abundance: NA
d_gene: TRBD1
v_gene: TRBV15
j_gene: TRBJ2-7
CDR3aa: CATSRDRVTGVIEQYF
CDR3nt: TGTGCCACCAGCAGAGATAGAGTGACAGGGGTCATCGAGCAGTACTTC

abundance: NA
d_gene: NA
v_gene: TRBV5-4
j_gene: TRBJ2-6
CDR3aa: CASSRRDSGANVLTF
CDR3nt: TGTGCCAGCAGCCGCAGAGACTCTGGGGCCAACGTCCTGACTTTC

abundance: NA
d_gene: NA
v_gene: TRBV19
j_gene: TRBJ2-5
CDR3aa: CASSNRWYPETQYF
CDR3nt: TGTGCCAGTAGTAATCGTTGGTATCCGGAGACCCAGTACTTC

abundance: NA
d_gene: TRBD2
v_gene: TRBV5-1
j_gene: TRBJ2-5
CDR3aa: CASSLGAGQETQYF
CDR3nt: TGCGCCAGCAGCTTGGGAGCGGGGCAAGAGACCCAGTACTTC

abundance: NA
d_gene: NA
v_gene: TRBV21-1
j_gene: TRBJ2-7
CDR3aa: CASTTDEGEQYF
CDR3nt: TGTGCCAGCACCACCGACGAAGGCGAGCAGTACTTC

abundance: NA
d_gene: TRBD1
v_gene: TRBV4-1
j_gene: TRBJ2-4
CDR3aa: CASSQVDSAGTATENIQYF
CDR3nt: TGCGCCAGCAGCCAAGTGGACTCCGCCGGGACAGCCACCGAAAACATTCAGTACTTC

abundance: once
d_gene: NA
v_gene: TRBV6-5
j_gene: TRBJ1-1
CDR3aa: CASSYSTGGRTEAFF
CDR3nt: TGTGCCAGCAGTTACTCGACGGGAGGAAGAACTGAAGCTTTCTTT

abundance: NA
d_gene: NA
v_gene: TRBV28
j_gene: TRBJ2-3
CDR3aa: CASSFYGEPDTQYF
CDR3nt: TGTGCCAGCAGTTTTTACGGGGAACCAGATACGCAGTATTTT

abundance: NA
d_gene: NA
v_gene: TRBV27
j_gene: TRBJ1-5
CDR3aa: CASSYRGQPQHF
CDR3nt: TGTGCCAGCAGTTACCGAGGTCAGCCCCAGCATTTT

abundance: NA
d_gene: NA
v_gene: TRBV15
j_gene: TRBJ2-5
CDR3aa: CATSRGADMFGETQYF
CDR3nt: TGTGCCACCAGTAGGGGCGCCGACATGTTTGGAGAGACCCAGTACTTC

abundance: NA
d_gene: NA
v_gene: TRBV9
j_gene: TRBJ1-3
CDR3aa: CASSVGAPSSGNTIYF
CDR3nt: TGTGCCAGCAGCGTAGGGGCACCGAGCTCTGGAAACACCATATATTTT

abundance: few
d_gene: TRBD1
v_gene: TRBV2
j_gene: TRBJ2-1
CDR3aa: CASKPGTGGYNEQFF
CDR3nt: TGTGCCAGCAAACCTGGGACAGGGGGATACAATGAGCAGTTCTTC

abundance: NA
d_gene: NA
v_gene: TRBV7-2
j_gene: TRBJ2-4
CDR3aa: CASSLGDNLAKNIQYF
CDR3nt: TGTGCCAGCAGCTTAGGGGACAACTTAGCCAAAAACATTCAGTACTTC

abundance: NA
d_gene: NA
v_gene: TRBV9
j_gene: TRBJ2-1
CDR3aa: CASSVGGAHEQFF
CDR3nt: TGTGCCAGCAGCGTAGGGGGGGCCCATGAGCAGTTCTTC

abundance: once
d_gene: TRBD2
v_gene: TRBV4-3
j_gene: TRBJ2-2
CDR3aa: CASSAHGTSGGDSSTGELFF
CDR3nt: TGCGCCAGCAGCGCCCACGGGACTAGCGGGGGAGACTCTTCTACCGGGGAGCTGTTTTTT

abundance: NA
d_gene: NA
v_gene: TRBV19
j_gene: TRBJ2-2
CDR3aa: CASNEQPTGELFF
CDR3nt: TGTGCCAGTAATGAACAACCCACCGGGGAGCTGTTTTTT

abundance: NA
d_gene: TRBD1
v_gene: TRBV6-5
j_gene: TRBJ2-2
CDR3aa: CASSYGQGASVAELFF
CDR3nt: TGTGCCAGCAGTTACGGCCAGGGGGCGTCCGTTGCGGAGCTGTTTTTT